This record concerns one T cell receptor beta chain sequence. The antigen remains undetermined. The data were produced by immunoSEQ multiplex PCR, yet TCRdb's version contains in-frame clones alone and is incomplete. The sample includes roughly 150,000 clones, around 91% of them seen just once. V lost 5 bases, J lost 3 bases, and 15 bases lay in between. The V gene's germline CDR1 is LNHNV and CDR2 YYDKDF (reference sequence). The CDR3 has 15 residues. The entry originates in a study of T cell responses to AZD1222 COVID-19 vaccine. Findings of the study overall: Baseline seropositivity occurred in only 5 to 7 AZD1222 recipients.

The sequencing used peripheral blood, collected on day 0 of AZD1222 vaccination. The TCR was taken from an adult in good health. The gene calls are TRBV15 and TRBJ2-3; D unclear. CDR3 amino acids: CATSFSLPGTDTQYF. The CDR3 bases are TGTGCCACCAGCTTCAGCCTACCCGGGACAGATACGCAGTATTTT.